What follows are 5 T cell receptor beta chains derived from one specimen sequenced in a study of shared clonotypes between healthy human individuals. TCRdb keeps only in-frame clones here, not all; method: immunoSEQ multiplex PCR. The repertoire has fewer than 3 million clones, about nine tenths of them found once; the top ten carry approximately 0.4%. The material sequenced was naive CD4+ T cells from PBMCs. The subset denotes: CD45RA+ positively selected. The receptors stem from a young man in good health. Some clones in this sample may be carry-over from other donors' samples.

The chain joins TRBV18 to TRBJ2-1, with D possibly TRBD1 on 5 matching bases. Germline assignment: CDR1 KGHSH and CDR2 LQKENI. Trimming shortened V by 4 bases and J by 7 bases, and 8 bases separated the two germline ends. CDR3 length: 12 amino acids. The CDR3 sequence: CASSLKGNEQFF. The CDR3 bases are TGTGCCAGCTCACTAAAGGGGAATGAGCAGTTCTTC.

CDR3 in DNA: TGTGCCTGGAGTAGGGACAGGGGCATTCTCGAGCAGTACTTC. This translates into CAWSRDRGILEQYF. The V gene is TRBV30, the J gene TRBJ2-7, with 10 bases that match TRBD1. The CDR3 is made up of 14 amino acids. CDR1 is GTSNPN and CDR2 is SVGIG in the germline V gene (reference sequence). The trim removed 2 bases at V and 6 bases at J, leaving 7 bases unmatched.

Here the CDR3 reads CASSKTPDYGYTF. The CDR3 nucleotides read TGTGCCAGCAGCAAAACCCCGGACTATGGCTACACCTTC. The V and J genes are TRBV6-5 and TRBJ1-2; D is unresolved. The ends were cut back, 6 bases at V and 3 bases at J, with 11 bases in the middle. Germline V CDR1 and CDR2: MNHEY, SVGAGI. The CDR3 contains 13 residues.

This chain links TRBV18 with TRBJ2-7, with D possibly TRBD1 on 5 matching bases. Per germline, CDR1 KGHSH and CDR2 LQKENI. Trimming removed 4 bases at V and 5 bases at J, with 9 bases between. The CDR3 spans 12 residues. CDR3 amino acids: CASSLTGHEQYF. The CDR3 nucleotides read TGTGCCAGCTCACTTACAGGCCACGAGCAGTACTTC.

This chain uses TRBV4-1 with TRBJ1-2; D is uncertain. The CDR3 length is 19 residues. CDR1 and CDR2 from the germline V gene are MGHRA and YSYEKL. V lost 2 bases, J lost 4 bases, and 26 bases lay in between. CDR3 amino acids: CASSQPSGWKASGVYGYTF. The CDR3 nucleotides are TGCGCCAGCAGCCAACCCTCGGGTTGGAAGGCCAGTGGAGTCTATGGCTACACCTTC.